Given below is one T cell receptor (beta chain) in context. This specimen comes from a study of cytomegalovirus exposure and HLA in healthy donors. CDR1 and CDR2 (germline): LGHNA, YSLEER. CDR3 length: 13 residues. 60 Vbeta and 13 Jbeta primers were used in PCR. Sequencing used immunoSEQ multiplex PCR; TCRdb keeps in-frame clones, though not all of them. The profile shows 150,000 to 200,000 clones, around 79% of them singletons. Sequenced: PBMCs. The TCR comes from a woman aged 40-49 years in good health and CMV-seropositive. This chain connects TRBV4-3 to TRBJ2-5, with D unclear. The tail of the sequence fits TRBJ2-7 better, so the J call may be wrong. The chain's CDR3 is CASSQDSSYEQYF. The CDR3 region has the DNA TGCGCCAGCAGCCAAGACTCCTCCTACGAGCAGTACTTC.